The next 27 T cell receptor beta chains were all read from a single sample in a study of OX40 agonist ivuxolimab in advanced cancers. Produced via immunoSEQ multiplex PCR; TCRdb's table is partial and in-frame only. Of about 19,000 clones listed, 86% were seen once; the top ten hold roughly 15%. The specimen comprised CD4+ or CD8+ T cells sorted from blood, sampled in a trial of the OX40 agonist ivuxolimab. The receptors shown here come from an adult with an advanced solid tumor such as melanoma, head and neck, liver or kidney cancer.

V and J are TRBV15 and TRBJ2-2, with D possibly called TRBD1 or TRBD2 (5 bases each). The CDR3 consists of 17 residues. Trimming took 1 base from V and 3 from J, leaving 15 bases between them. Germline V gene sequence: CDR1 LNHNV, CDR2 YYDKDF (reference sequence). As DNA, the CDR3 is TGTGCCACCAGCAGAGTGAGGGACGTAGGGTACACCGGGGAGCTGTTTTTT. This sequence encodes CATSRVRDVGYTGELFF.

In this sample, this clone turned up a few times. The chain has TRBV9 and TRBJ1-1, with TRBD1 matching 10 bases. The CDR3 sequence is 16 residues long. The germline gives CDR1 SGDLS, CDR2 YYNGEE. J gave up 1 base and V 4 bases, and 7 bases lay outside the gene matches. The CDR3 nucleotides read TGTGCCAGCAGCCAAGACAGGGGGCCACCGAACACTGAAGCTTTCTTT. Translated, it gives CASSQDRGPPNTEAFF.

The V and J genes are TRBV6-6 and TRBJ2-1; D call uncertain. The germline CDR1 and CDR2 sequences are MNHNY and SVGAGI (reference sequence). The CDR3 is 14 residues long. V lost 6 bases and J 0 bases, leaving 9 bases between the germline ends. CDR3 amino acids: CASSRMSSYNEQFF. In DNA form, the CDR3 reads TGTGCCAGCAGCCGTATGAGCTCCTACAATGAGCAGTTCTTC.

CDR3 sequence: CASSSQGYRTEAFF. CDR3 in DNA: TGTGCCAGCAGCTCACAGGGATATCGCACTGAAGCTTTCTTT. The chain joins TRBV7-3 to TRBJ1-1, with TRBD1 as a possible D gene (6 bases). CDR1 is SGHTA and CDR2 is FQGTGA in the germline V gene. The CDR3 is 14 residues long. Between the trimmed V and J ends, which lost 4 bases and 4 bases, there was a span of 13 bases.

The chain combines TRBV27 with TRBJ2-1; 13 nucleotides match TRBD2. Trimming took 7 bases from V and 5 from J; bases not matched to a gene: 8. Germline CDR1 MNHEY, CDR2 SMNVEV (reference sequence). This CDR3 has 16 residues. Written as DNA, the CDR3 is TGTGCCAGCAAAGGACTAGCGGGAGTTTACGACAATGAGCAGTTCTTC. Amino acid sequence: CASKGLAGVYDNEQFF.

The chain joins TRBV7-6 to TRBJ2-7; 9 positions match TRBD1. CDR3 size: 15 residues. Germline CDR1 is SGHVS and CDR2 is FNYEAQ. V lost 0 bases and J lost 5; bases outside the gene matches: 5. The CDR3 is CASSLAGTGFHEQYF. The CDR3 region has the DNA TGTGCCAGCAGCTTAGCGGGGACAGGGTTCCACGAGCAGTACTTC.

The chain uses TRBV27 and TRBJ2-7, with a weak D call TRBD1 (6 bases). The V and J ends lost 4 bases and 1 base respectively, with 11 bases between them. CDR3 size: 14 residues. CDR1 and CDR2 from the germline V gene are MNHEY and SMNVEV (reference sequence). The CDR3 region is CASSYTGRSYEQYF. For the CDR3, the DNA is TGTGCCAGCAGTTATACAGGGAGATCCTACGAGCAGTACTTC.

This clone was counted a single time. The chain carries TRBV11-1 and TRBJ2-4; D perhaps matches TRBD2 (6 bases). This CDR3 is 15 amino acids long. The germline gives CDR1 SGHAT, CDR2 FQDESV (reference sequence). With 4 bases removed from V and 1 base from J, the gap between germline ends came to 11 bases. CDR3 region: CASSSPGEAKNIQYF. The DNA for the CDR3 is TGTGCCAGCAGCTCGCCGGGAGAGGCCAAAAACATTCAGTACTTC.

The chain is built from TRBV5-6 and TRBJ2-2; the match to TRBD1 covers 7 bases. The CDR3 has 15 amino acids. The J segment lost 1 base and the V segment lost 0 bases, leaving 0 bases of the junction unmatched. The germline V gene has CDR1 SGHDT and CDR2 YYEEEE. CDR3 in amino acids: CASSLGDRNTGELFF. In nucleotides, the CDR3 is TGTGCCAGCAGCTTGGGGGACAGGAACACCGGGGAGCTGTTTTTT.

The chain is built from TRBV25-1 and TRBJ1-6; tentatively, D is TRBD1 (5 bases). CDR1 and CDR2 from the germline V gene are MGHDK and SYGVNS. With 4 bases removed from V and 9 bases from J, the gap between germline ends came to 13 bases. The CDR3 covers 14 residues. The CDR3 sequence: CASSVPGVGSPLHF. The CDR3 DNA sequence: TGTGCCAGCAGTGTCCCGGGGGTCGGTTCACCCCTCCACTTT.

J is TRBJ2-2 and V is TRBV6-5, with D unresolved. V was cut by 5 bases and J by 5 bases, with 6 bases left in between. The CDR3 sequence is 12 residues long. The germline CDR1 and CDR2 sequences are MNHEY and SVGAGI. CDR3 DNA: TGTGCCAGCAGTCCCAGAACCGGGGAGCTGTTTTTT. Protein product: CASSPRTGELFF.

V is TRBV7-9 and J is TRBJ2-7, with D possibly matching TRBD2 (6 bases). With 2 bases removed from V and 9 bases from J, the gap between germline ends came to 14 bases. The CDR3 spans 13 residues. The germline CDR1 and CDR2 sequences are SEHNR and FQNEAQ (reference sequence). The DNA for the CDR3 is TGTGCCAGCAGCTTATTAGGCGGAGGGTGGCAGTACTTC. Its translation: CASSLLGGGWQYF.

The chain couples TRBV7-6 to TRBJ2-4; 11 bases fit TRBD1. Germline CDR1 and CDR2: SGHVS and FNYEAQ. With V trimmed by 5 bases and J by 6 bases, 3 bases remained unmatched. This CDR3 has 14 residues. Here the CDR3 reads CASSPGTGGNIQYF. The DNA for the CDR3 is TGTGCCAGCAGCCCCGGGACAGGGGGAAACATTCAGTACTTC.

This clone was found once. This chain uses TRBV5-1 with TRBJ2-3; 8 positions match TRBD1. Germline lookup yields CDR1 SGHRS and CDR2 YFSETQ. Trimming took 4 bases from V and 4 from J; bases not matched to a gene: 11. There are 16 residues in the CDR3. The CDR3 coding sequence is TGCGCCAGCAGCGAGTCAGGCAGGGGGCAATCAGATACGCAGTATTTT. Translated: CASSESGRGQSDTQYF. Combining the CDR3 with reference TRBV5-1 and TRBJ2-3 gives the whole variable domain KAGVTQTPRYLIKTRGQQVTLSCSPISGHRSVSWYQQTPGQGLQFLFEYFSETQRNKGNFPGRFSGRQFSNSRSEMNVSTLELGDSALYLCASSESGRGQSDTQYFGPGTRLTVL.

The rearrangement joins TRBV7-3 to TRBJ2-2, with TRBD2 identical over 14 bases. With 7 bases clipped from V and 5 bases from J, the junction kept 9 bases outside the gene matches. Germline loops: CDR1 SGHTA, CDR2 FQGTGA. This CDR3 spans 17 amino acids. The CDR3 sequence is CASTSGLAGGQTGELFF. DNA for the CDR3: TGTGCCAGCACCTCCGGACTAGCGGGGGGCCAGACCGGGGAGCTGTTTTTT.

This chain joins TRBV25-1 and TRBJ2-1, with D tentatively TRBD1 (6 bases). The V gene lost 4 bases and the J gene lost 9 bases, with 10 bases spanning the gap. This CDR3 region has 12 residues. The germline V gene encodes CDR1 MGHDK and CDR2 SYGVNS. CDR3: CASSVTGFEQFF. As DNA, the CDR3 is TGTGCCAGCAGTGTAACAGGGTTTGAGCAGTTCTTC.

The chain combines TRBV7-8 with TRBJ2-7, with 7 bases that match TRBD1. Germline V gene data show CDR1 as SGHVS and CDR2 as FQNEAQ. The CDR3 has 14 amino acids. V was pared by 1 base and J by 4 bases, with 4 bases of the junction left unmatched. DNA of the CDR3: TGTGCCAGCAGCTTAGAGGGGGCTGGTTACGAGCAGTACTTC. This sequence encodes CASSLEGAGYEQYF.

V and J are TRBV29-1 and TRBJ1-1, with 7 bases matching TRBD1. The CDR3 contains 13 residues. The germline CDR1 and CDR2 sequences are SQVTM and ANQGSEA. V shed 7 bases, J shed 2 bases, and the junction held 7 bases outside the gene matches. The CDR3 DNA sequence: TGCAGCGCCGCACAGGGGACCAACACTGAAGCTTTCTTT. The encoded protein is CSAAQGTNTEAFF.

This sequence joins TRBV27 and TRBJ1-2, with TRBD1 as a possible D gene (5 bases). The CDR3 sequence is 11 residues long. Deletions cut 4 bases from V and 12 bases from J, with 12 bases between. Per germline, CDR1 MNHEY and CDR2 SMNVEV (reference sequence). The CDR3 spells CASSSAGRHTF. CDR3 bases: TGTGCCAGCAGTTCGGCAGGGCGGCACACCTTC.

On this clone: The junction differs from germline at one of its ends, possibly a read error. This chain uses TRBV7-7 with TRBJ2-2; D remains ambiguous. Germline V gene lookup returns CDR1 SSHAT and CDR2 FNYEAQ (reference sequence). The length of the CDR3 is 13 residues. CDR3 region: CASSLGLPGELFF. The CDR3 coding sequence is TGTGCTAGCAGCTTAGGCTTACCCGGGGAGCTGTTTTTT.

V and J are TRBV27 and TRBJ2-1; the match to TRBD2 covers 8 bases. The germline gives CDR1 MNHEY, CDR2 SMNVEV (reference sequence). J gave up 6 bases and V 6 bases, and 7 bases lay outside the gene matches. The CDR3 length is 14 residues. The CDR3 is CASRPGLEGNEQFF. The CDR3 DNA is TGTGCCAGCAGACCGGGACTAGAAGGCAATGAGCAGTTCTTC.

The rearrangement uses TRBV25-1 and TRBJ1-6; no clear D. CDR3 length equals 14 residues. The germline gives CDR1 MGHDK, CDR2 SYGVNS. Between the trimmed V and J ends, which lost 4 bases and 8 bases, there was a span of 12 bases. The CDR3 is CASSGVGADSPLHF. Written as DNA, the CDR3 is TGTGCCAGCAGTGGGGTAGGAGCCGATTCACCCCTCCACTTT.

The gene calls are TRBV7-9 and TRBJ1-1; D is perhaps TRBD1 (5 bases). The CDR3 is made up of 15 amino acids. Germline V gene sequence: CDR1 SEHNR, CDR2 FQNEAQ (reference sequence). The V end lost 2 bases, the J end lost 0 bases, and 10 bases lay between the germline ends. The CDR3 DNA follows: TGTGCCAGCAGCTTAAGCAGGGCCTTGAACACTGAAGCTTTCTTT. As protein: CASSLSRALNTEAFF. The variable domain in full, with the rest retrieved from reference TRBV7-9 and TRBJ1-1, is DTGVSQNPRHKITKRGQNVTFRCDPISEHNRLYWYRQTLGQGPEFLTYFQNEAQLEKSRLLSDRFSAERPKGSFSTLEIQRTEQGDSAMYLCASSLSRALNTEAFFGQGTRLTVV.

V is TRBV29-1 and J is TRBJ2-5, with D tentatively TRBD1 (5 bases). V lost 2 bases to trimming and J lost 6 bases, with 10 bases between them. The CDR3 has 12 amino acids. Per germline, CDR1 SQVTM and CDR2 ANQGSEA. Here the CDR3 reads CSVEIAGQTQYF. The CDR3 nucleotides read TGCAGCGTTGAAATAGCAGGGCAGACCCAGTACTTC.

The V and J genes are TRBV10-3 and TRBJ2-2; D is uncertain. Germline CDR1 ENHRY, CDR2 SYGVKD. The CDR3 has 13 residues. The V gene lost 3 bases and the J gene lost 3 bases, with 5 bases spanning the gap. The CDR3 bases are TGTGCCATCAGTGATCTGGACACCGGGGAGCTGTTTTTT. This encodes CAISDLDTGELFF.

The V gene is TRBV19, the J gene TRBJ1-1; D is possibly TRBD1 (6 bases). The CDR3 is 18 residues long. V gave up 6 bases and J gave up 0 bases, with 23 bases separating them. The germline CDR1 and CDR2 sequences are LNHDA and SQIVND (reference sequence). This CDR3 reads CASRPFRGRVTMNTEAFF. The DNA for the CDR3 is TGTGCCAGTAGACCTTTCAGGGGCAGGGTCACAATGAACACTGAAGCTTTCTTT.

The J gene is TRBJ1-6, the V gene TRBV5-1; a possible D gene is TRBD1 (5 bases). The CDR3 sequence is 14 residues long. V was cut by 1 base and J by 7 bases, with 9 bases left in between. Germline lookup yields CDR1 SGHRS and CDR2 YFSETQ. CDR3 sequence reads: CASSLSGFNSPLHF. The CDR3 nucleotides are TGCGCCAGCAGCTTGTCAGGGTTCAATTCACCCCTCCACTTT.